One and the same sample provided the 26 T cell receptor beta chains below, sequenced in a study of T cells in Graves' hyperthyroidism and ophthalmopathy. TCR beta CDR3 region amplification was performed from RNA transcripts. The TCR CDR3 first-round RT-PCR relied on the HTBI primer set. MiXCR, applied by TCRdb to the multiplex PCR reads, yields one record per CDR3 protein. Found here are around 340,000 distinct CDR3 sequences, approximately 16% of them singletons; the top ten hold roughly a third. Sequenced input: blood. These receptors originate from a man aged 25 to 40 with Graves' hyperthyroidism.

This clonotype was recorded at least ten times. This chain connects TRBV11-2 to TRBJ1-1; TRBD1 might be the D (5 bases). The germline V gene has CDR1 SGHAT and CDR2 FQNNGV. Trimming pared 3 bases from V and 5 bases from J, leaving 10 bases between. The CDR3 has 13 residues. The CDR3 DNA reads TGTGCCAGCAGCTTTGGGACGTGGACTGAAGCTTTCTTT. Its protein is CASSFGTWTEAFF.

This clonotype was detected many times. Written as DNA, the CDR3 is TGTGCCAGCAGCTTAAATCAGGCTGGGGGCTACGAGCAGTACTTC. Protein product: CASSLNQAGGYEQYF. The rearrangement uses TRBV13 and TRBJ2-7; D is possibly TRBD1 or TRBD2 (5 bases each). The CDR3 length is 15 residues. Trimming left V 2 bases short and J 3 bases short, with 14 bases between. Germline lookup yields CDR1 PRHDT and CDR2 FYEKMQ (reference sequence).

This clonotype was observed many times. V and J are TRBV7-3 and TRBJ2-7; a possible D gene is TRBD1 (6 bases). Trimming removed 1 base from V and 2 bases from J, with 15 bases in between. In germline, CDR1 is SGHTA, CDR2 FQGTGA. CDR3 length: 16 residues. The CDR3 DNA is TGTGCCAGCAGCTTAAGGGCCAGGGGAACAACCTACGAGCAGTACTTC. Its protein is CASSLRARGTTYEQYF.

This clonotype was picked up a small number of times. The chain uses TRBV7-8 and TRBJ2-7; D perhaps matches TRBD1 (6 bases). V shed 3 bases and J shed 7 bases, with 22 bases lying between them. Per the germline V gene, CDR1 is SGHVS and CDR2 is FQNEAQ. The CDR3 runs 16 residues. The CDR3 nucleotides read TGTGCCAGCAGCTTGATACCGGGACACCTGTCCGGTGAGCAGTACTTC. Protein sequence: CASSLIPGHLSGEQYF.

This clonotype turned up a few times. The CDR3 loop reads CASGSGQSLPYEQYF. CDR3 nucleotide sequence: TGCGCCAGCGGCTCGGGACAGTCACTTCCCTACGAGCAGTACTTC. The rearrangement uses TRBV5-1 and TRBJ2-7; 7 bases match TRBD1. The trim removed 7 bases at V and 2 bases at J, leaving 12 bases unmatched. Germline V gene data show CDR1 as SGHRS and CDR2 as YFSETQ. The CDR3 covers 15 residues.

The chain has TRBV10-3 and TRBJ1-6; D possibly corresponds to TRBD1 (6 bases). This CDR3 region has 17 residues. Germline V lookup: CDR1 ENHRY, CDR2 SYGVKD. V lost 0 bases and J 3 bases, leaving 12 bases between the germline ends. The CDR3 sequence: CAISESGGSNYNSPLHF. CDR3 nucleotides: TGTGCCATCAGTGAGTCCGGGGGCTCGAACTATAATTCACCCCTCCACTTT.

This clonotype turned up a few times. V and J are TRBV3-1 and TRBJ1-6; D is perhaps TRBD1 (6 bases). Germline assignment: CDR1 LGHDT and CDR2 YNNKEL (reference sequence). This CDR3 is built from 13 residues. Trimming took 3 bases from V and 11 from J, leaving 11 bases between them. Here the CDR3 DNA reads TGTGCCAGCAGCCACAGACAGGTTACACCCCTCCACTTT. As protein: CASSHRQVTPLHF. Full variable domain (remainder filled in from reference TRBV3-1 and TRBJ1-6): DTAVSQTPKYLVTQMGNDKSIKCEQNLGHDTMYWYKQDSKKFLKIMFSYNNKELIINETVPNRFSPKSPDKAHLNLHINSLELGDSAVYFCASSHRQVTPLHFGNGTRLTVT.

The chain links TRBV10-2 to TRBJ2-3; 9 bases are a match to TRBD1. V lost 8 bases, J lost 6 bases, and 15 bases stayed unmatched. Germline assignment: CDR1 WSHSY and CDR2 SAAADI. The CDR3 is made up of 16 amino acids. CDR3 loop: CASAKSQGAQADTQYF. The CDR3, as DNA: TGCGCCAGCGCGAAATCACAGGGGGCGCAGGCTGATACGCAGTATTTT.

This clonotype was picked up many times. The V and J genes are TRBV7-9 and TRBJ1-1; D gene unclear. Germline V gene sequence: CDR1 SEHNR, CDR2 FQNEAQ (reference sequence). This CDR3 is 12 amino acids long. V lost 1 base to trimming and J lost 7 bases, with 7 bases between them. CDR3 DNA: TGTGCCAGCAGCTTAGTTGGCCTTGAAGCTTTCTTT. Translation gives CASSLVGLEAFF.

In this sample, this clonotype turned up many times. V usage is TRBV20-1 and J usage is TRBJ2-1; 14 bases match TRBD2. Germline CDR1 reads DFQATT; CDR2 reads SNEGSKA (reference sequence). J gave up 8 bases and V 6 bases, and 6 bases lay outside the gene matches. The CDR3 spans 14 residues. The CDR3: CSALGLAGDDEQFF. The CDR3 DNA follows: TGCAGTGCCCTGGGACTAGCGGGAGACGATGAGCAGTTCTTC.

In its sample, this clonotype was seen a few times. DNA of the CDR3: TGTGCCAGCAGTTTGTCGACAGGGTCTCTTCCCGGGGAGCTGTTTTTT. Translated, it gives CASSLSTGSLPGELFF. V is TRBV27 and J is TRBJ2-2, with 7 bases matching TRBD1. CDR3 length: 16 amino acids. The V gene's germline CDR1 is MNHEY and CDR2 SMNVEV (reference sequence). Trimming at V came to 3 bases and at J to 6 bases, leaving 10 bases not matched to a gene.

The chain uses TRBV11-3 and TRBJ2-5; TRBD1 is a possible D gene (6 bases). Trimming took off 6 bases at V and 2 bases at J, with 16 bases between the two ends. Germline V gives CDR1 SGHNT, CDR2 YENEEA. This CDR3 region has 15 residues. The CDR3 nucleotides are TGTGCCAGCAGAGACCGGACAGCCCCTCAAGAGACCCAGTACTTC. Encoded protein: CASRDRTAPQETQYF.

This sequence joins TRBV20-1 and TRBJ2-3; D tentatively fits TRBD1 or TRBD2 (6 bases each). Per germline, CDR1 DFQATT and CDR2 SNEGSKA (reference sequence). The CDR3 runs to 17 residues. The V end was cut by 0 bases, the J end by 1 base, with 17 bases between. In DNA, the CDR3 is TGCAGTGCTAGAGATAGTGGGGGCGGGACGGGCACAGATACGCAGTATTTT. This encodes CSARDSGGGTGTDTQYF.

This clonotype was found a few times. V gene TRBV12-3 or TRBV12-4 combines with J gene TRBJ2-6; 12 bases line up with TRBD1. CDR3 length: 18 residues. Losses at the gene ends were 6 bases for V and 4 bases for J; bases not matched to a gene: 10. The CDR3 region is CASSTGGQGATGANVLTF. CDR3 in DNA: TGTGCCAGCAGCACGGGGGGACAGGGGGCAACAGGGGCCAACGTCCTGACTTTC.

This clonotype was seen ten or more times. One end of the junction does not line up with germline, which may come from a read error. This chain uses TRBV5-1 with TRBJ2-7; tentative D call: TRBD2 (5 bases). The CDR3 totals 15 residues. The germline gives CDR1 SGHRS, CDR2 YFSETQ. CDR3 loop: CAGSFWAGKDYEQYF. The CDR3 DNA reads as TGCGCCGGCAGCTTTTGGGCGGGTAAGGACTACGAGCAGTACTTC.

This clonotype was picked up a small number of times. The chain employs TRBV4-1 and TRBJ2-2; D may be TRBD1 or TRBD2 (5 bases each). The CDR3 is made up of 13 amino acids. Trimming took off 6 bases at V and 7 bases at J, with 12 bases between the two ends. Germline CDR1 MGHRA, CDR2 YSYEKL. The CDR3 DNA is TGCGCCAGCAGGGGGGTCGCGAACGGGGAGCTGTTTTTT. Its translation is CASRGVANGELFF.

This clonotype was seen at least ten times. V gene TRBV7-3 combines with J gene TRBJ2-3, with TRBD2 as a possible D gene (6 bases). This CDR3 contains 16 residues. Germline values: CDR1 SGHTA, CDR2 FQGTGA. The germline V and J ends were trimmed by 4 bases and 0 bases, with 14 bases remaining between them. CDR3 coding DNA: TGTGCCAGCAGCTCCGAGGGCGGGGTCAGCACAGATACGCAGTATTTT. Its translation: CASSSEGGVSTDTQYF.

This clonotype was detected many times. The V gene is TRBV11-2, the J gene TRBJ2-7; D is perhaps TRBD1 (5 bases). V lost 2 bases, J lost 6 bases, and 23 bases lay in between. Germline CDR1 and CDR2: SGHAT and FQNNGV. The CDR3 spans 17 residues. The CDR3 nucleotides are TGTGCCAGCAGCTTATTTTCAACGCAGGGCTGGGTAGGCGAGCAGTACTTC. Translated, it gives CASSLFSTQGWVGEQYF.

The table lists this clonotype with a few counts. V and J are TRBV12-3 or TRBV12-4 and TRBJ1-5, with 8 bases that match TRBD1. The V and J ends lost 6 bases and 4 bases, in that order; junction bases with no gene match: 5. The CDR3 is 14 residues long. DNA for the CDR3: TGTGCCAGCAGCCTGACAGGGGCGAATCAGCCCCAGCATTTT. Translating it yields CASSLTGANQPQHF.

The rearrangement joins TRBV2 to TRBJ2-1; 10 nucleotides match TRBD2. The V gene end was trimmed by 3 bases and the J gene end by 11 bases; junction bases not matched to a gene: 1. Germline assignment: CDR1 SNHLY and CDR2 FYNNEI. CDR3 length: 12 amino acids. CDR3 DNA sequence: TGTGCCAGCAGTGAGGGACTAGCGCAGCAGTTCTTC. Its protein is CASSEGLAQQFF.

This clonotype has at least ten counts. This sequence joins TRBV11-1 and TRBJ2-1; 10 bases agree with TRBD2. V dropped 6 bases and J dropped 8; count of bases not matched to a gene: 10. The V gene's germline CDR1 is SGHAT and CDR2 FQDESV (reference sequence). This CDR3 is 15 amino acids long. CDR3 loop: CASSLLAGGAHEQFF. CDR3 sequence (DNA): TGTGCCAGCAGTTTATTAGCGGGAGGAGCCCATGAGCAGTTCTTC.

This clonotype was counted ten times or more. V is TRBV12-3 or TRBV12-4 and J is TRBJ2-7; the D call may be TRBD1 or TRBD2 (5 bases each). This CDR3 has 15 residues. Trimming pared 0 bases from V and 5 bases from J, leaving 14 bases between. The CDR3 nucleotides are TGTGCCAGCAGTTTAGCCGGGGCTTTGGGGGACGAGCAGTACTTC. Protein sequence: CASSLAGALGDEQYF.

Points on this clonotype: A much larger clone lies a single base off, so this may be a read error. V usage is TRBV11-2 and J usage is TRBJ1-1, with D perhaps TRBD1 (5 bases). The V end lost 1 base, the J end lost 3 bases, and 15 bases lay between the germline ends. This CDR3 contains 16 residues. CDR1 SGHAT and CDR2 FQNNGV come from the germline V gene. CDR3: CASSLVPQGKHTEAFF. In DNA, the CDR3 is TGTGCCAGCAGCTTAGTTCCGCAGGGTAAGCACACTGAAGCTTTCTTT.

The sample holds a few counts of this clonotype. The genes are TRBV5-6 and TRBJ2-5; D uncertain. Germline CDR1 is SGHDT and CDR2 is YYEEEE. V gave up 5 bases and J gave up 3 bases, with 17 bases separating them. This CDR3 comprises 15 residues. The DNA of the CDR3 is TGTGCCAGCAGATTCGATATCCATGGGGAAGAGACCCAGTACTTC. It specifies CASRFDIHGEETQYF.

This clonotype has more than one count but fewer than ten. The chain is built from TRBV20-1 and TRBJ1-6; D remains ambiguous. The CDR3 spans 14 residues. V was cut by 3 bases and J by 9 bases, with 15 bases left in between. The germline gives CDR1 DFQATT, CDR2 SNEGSKA (reference sequence). This chain's CDR3 is CSASGFRGGSPLHF. The CDR3 DNA sequence: TGCAGTGCTAGTGGTTTTAGAGGCGGTTCACCCCTCCACTTT.

There are a few counts of this clonotype. The J gene is TRBJ2-3, the V gene TRBV24-1; possibly TRBD2 for D (5 bases). Trimming pared 8 bases from V and 2 bases from J, leaving 13 bases between. CDR1 and CDR2 (germline): KGHDR, SFDVKD. The CDR3 has 14 residues. DNA for the CDR3: TGTGCCACCAACGGAGGTGGGTCCACAGATACGCAGTATTTT. Translated, it gives CATNGGGSTDTQYF.